This T cell receptor beta chain derives from a study of long-term antiretroviral therapy in people with HIV (dated by TCRdb to the early 2020s). About the full investigation: Collection of the earliest samples took place about a decade ahead of the 2015 WHO recommendation for immediate ART, at a time when ART was typically delayed until CD4 counts fell. This retrospective serial study examined whether starting ART and sustained HIV suppression were associated with changes in the composition and diversity of the TRB repertoire in peripheral blood. A total of some 200 cryopreserved PBMC samples came from approximately 30 adults with confirmed HIV infection and were collected serially over a mean of roughly six years (range 1-12). Of the roughly 30 participants with HIV, 10 to 11 were female. Test extractions of a monoclonal T-cell line alongside approximately 34 polyclonal samples showed no cross-contamination during QIAcube processing. What the study reported, not specific to this receptor: Inferences about post-ART repertoire changes are limited because no data were available on ART adherence, viral resistance or therapy changes. Owing to limited PBMC availability, only the TCR beta chain was sequenced, without alpha chain pairing. ART initiation was associated with a significant increase in TRB diversity, but diversity stayed significantly below transplant donor controls even after long-term ART. At every time point, the repertoire was dominated by expanded TRB clones first identified before ART initiation, although this dominance fluctuated and, in many PLHIV, declined after ART. Narrower CDR3 length ranges were observed in HIV repertoires than in controls, and an antigen-experienced repertoire with only a slight naive shift after ART was suggested by the network structure. Because cell numbers in pre-ART samples were limited, unsorted PBMC were profiled instead of sorted CD4+ and CD8+ T cells. The samples span the years 2004 to 2017, and the ART regimens used at that time may not be as effective as current regimens.

Sequencing of the TRB variable region was done with the immunoSEQ hsTCRB v3.0 assay at survey level resolution. TRB sequencing targeted a depth of about 40,000-55,000 T-cell genomes per sample. Pooled TRB libraries were sequenced on an Illumina MiSeq with a v3 150-cycle kit. The study's own analysis went as follows. Repertoire analysis ran in R within a reproducible Nextflow workflow covering QC, data transformation and analysis. Custom analyses were implemented in LymphoSeq2, an R package for AIRR-Seq data exploration. A few samples that produced fewer than 5000 total TRB sequences were removed, so approximately 190 HIV repertoires were analyzed. Among the approximately 200 retained HIV repertoires, some 57 were collected before ART initiation and around 130 were collected after ART initiation. Each repertoire was downsampled to 5000 TRB nucleotide sequences, and summary statistics were averaged across 100 downsampling iterations. Only TRB sequences with CDR3 regions of at least seven amino acids were retained for analysis. A Shannon entropy-derived clonality score and the Gini coefficient were used to measure diversity. In repertoire networks, the top 5000 CDR3 amino acid sequences were linked whenever an edit distance of one separated two sequences. For TRB CDR3 amino acid sequences, antigen specificity groups and MHC restriction were predicted with GLIPH2. To flag known CMV, EBV, HIV or tissue antigen associations, CDR3 amino acid sequences were matched against VDJdb and McPAS-TCR. Pre-ART, post-ART and control groups were compared with Wilcoxon signed-rank tests and Holm-Bonferroni correction. The clones in this table, taken by TCRdb from immuneACCESS, are in-frame only. Not every clone is retained; where verified, under half of the shortfall comes from an unresolved V gene, and the cause of the rest is unknown. V and J calls and clone size are those listed in that table; D and trimming were worked out from the DNA. Across this sample there are under 20,000 clones, with 80% to 95% seen only once. The top ten clones comprise 13% of the sample.

From its cysteine to its phenylalanine, the CDR3 spans 18 amino acids. Kept here is only the CDR3 DNA, which spans 54 bases and is read in frame from base 1. The germline V gene sets CDR1 to KGHSH and CDR2 to LQKENI. V loses 0 bases of germline sequence and J loses 5 bases, and the interval between the two ends is 17 bases. About this clone: Which antigen it targets is not known. No much larger clonotype is one base removed from it; base qualities were not supplied.

Inclusion was restricted to participants for whom at least one PBMC sample before ART initiation and at least two post-ART samples were available. Treatment was received in the United States of America by all participants with HIV. Cryopreserved samples of about 0.95-11 million PBMC were thawed and washed before DNA extraction. At the time of the earliest PBMC sample, participants with HIV were aged between roughly 20 and 54 years. PBMC samples from each participant spanned 1-4 timepoints before ART initiation and 2-8 timepoints after ART initiation, with a median of 7 samples. Serial HIV viral load, CD4+ T-cell count, ART history and demographic data were obtained for every participant. A Qiagen kit on a QIAcube was used to extract genomic DNA from unsorted PBMC, with samples processed in batches of 12.

The rearranged segments are TRBV18 and TRBJ1-6, with TRBD1 perhaps the D gene, on 6 matching bases. This clonotype was sampled from a middle-aged woman with HIV. The source material was unsorted PBMCs, sampled 0.6 years after starting antiretroviral therapy. The CDR3 protein: CASSPPGQGGLHNSPLHF. The DNA reads as follows: TGTGCCAGCTCACCACCGGGTCAAGGGGGGCTACATAATTCACCCCTCCACTTT.